The 24 T cell receptor beta chains listed next were all sequenced from one sample in a study of T-cell memory formation after mild COVID-19. Each CDR3 protein is one row after TCRdb ran MiXCR on the 5' RACE reads. The table has around 390,000 distinct CDR3 sequences, more than 15% seen once; the top ten hold around a fifth. The sequenced material came from PBMCs or a T cell subset sorted from them (not recorded which). These TCRs come from a man between 18 and 35 years old who had mild COVID-19 (a few samples of this study predate the infection). Cell type and time point are not known.

This chain uses TRBV5-1 with TRBJ2-5, with TRBD1 as a possible D gene (5 bases). This CDR3 is 15 amino acids long. Germline V gives CDR1 SGHRS, CDR2 YFSETQ. Trimming pared 0 bases from V and 0 bases from J, leaving 9 bases between. CDR3 amino acids: CASSLGQSYQETQYF. CDR3 nucleotide sequence: TGCGCCAGCAGCTTGGGACAGTCGTACCAAGAGACCCAGTACTTC.

The V gene is TRBV6-2 or TRBV6-3, the J gene TRBJ2-1; D is tentatively TRBD1 or TRBD2 (5 bases each). Trimming removed 6 bases at V and 4 bases at J, with 13 bases between. This CDR3 is 14 amino acids long. Per germline, CDR1 MNHEY and CDR2 SVGEGT. The CDR3 region has the DNA TGTGCCAGCAGCCGGGACCAGTATTACAATGAGCAGTTCTTC. The encoded protein is CASSRDQYYNEQFF.

The chain combines TRBV12-3 or TRBV12-4 with TRBJ2-5; 10 nucleotides align to TRBD2. The CDR3 totals 15 residues. J lost 2 bases, V lost 7 bases, and 7 bases had no gene match. For the CDR3, the DNA is TGTGCCAGCACCCACGGACTAGCGGAGCAAGAGACCCAGTACTTC. It is translated as CASTHGLAEQETQYF.

The table lists this clonotype with a few counts. The chain carries TRBV7-2 and TRBJ2-3, with D perhaps given as TRBD1 or TRBD2 (5 bases each). This CDR3 is built from 14 residues. CDR1 is SGHTA and CDR2 is FQGNSA in the germline V gene. V was cut by 3 bases and J by 5 bases, with 12 bases left in between. CDR3 bases: TGTGCCAGCAGCTTCGCCGGGGCACGAGATACGCAGTATTTT. Translated: CASSFAGARDTQYF.

This chain uses TRBV3-1 with TRBJ1-2, with 8 positions matching TRBD1. V lost 1 base and J lost 6; bases outside the gene matches: 4. This CDR3 has 14 amino acids. Germline V CDR1 and CDR2: LGHDT, YNNKEL (reference sequence). CDR3 sequence: CASSQGWTGNGYTF. The CDR3 DNA is TGTGCCAGCAGCCAAGGGTGGACAGGGAATGGCTACACCTTC.

The chain carries TRBV3-1 and TRBJ2-1, with no clear D. CDR3 length equals 13 residues. The V end lost 0 bases, the J end lost 9 bases, and 9 bases lay between the germline ends. The germline V gene encodes CDR1 LGHDT and CDR2 YNNKEL (reference sequence). The CDR3 nucleotides are TGTGCCAGCAGCCAAGATACGGCTATTGAGCAGTTCTTC. Its protein is CASSQDTAIEQFF.

In this sample, this clonotype turned up many times. This chain links TRBV4-3 with TRBJ1-4, with a possible D match to TRBD1 (5 bases). This CDR3 region has 15 residues. Trimming stripped 1 base from V and 8 bases from J, with 14 bases between. Germline CDR1 LGHNA, CDR2 YSLEER. The CDR3 loop reads CASSQGESGREKLFF. The DNA of the CDR3 is TGCGCCAGCAGCCAAGGGGAGTCGGGGCGGGAAAAACTGTTTTTT.

The V gene is TRBV7-2, the J gene TRBJ2-7; D uncertain. Per germline, CDR1 SGHTA and CDR2 FQGNSA. The CDR3 is made up of 15 amino acids. The V gene lost 5 bases and the J gene lost 6 bases, with 20 bases spanning the gap. The CDR3 reads CASSLGSARTAEQYF. The CDR3 bases are TGTGCCAGCAGCCTAGGATCGGCTCGGACCGCCGAGCAGTACTTC.

This clonotype was recorded many times. V usage is TRBV27 and J usage is TRBJ1-1; no reliable D call. The length of the CDR3 is 15 residues. Trimming removed 3 bases at V and 1 base at J, with 12 bases between. Per germline, CDR1 MNHEY and CDR2 SMNVEV (reference sequence). CDR3 sequence (DNA): TGTGCCAGCAGTTTCCCACCAGGCAAGAACACTGAAGCTTTCTTT. It specifies CASSFPPGKNTEAFF.

The chain is built from TRBV7-9 and TRBJ2-5; D tentatively reads TRBD1 or TRBD2 (5 bases each). Germline lookup yields CDR1 SEHNR and CDR2 FQNEAQ (reference sequence). V lost 0 bases, J lost 9 bases, and 14 bases lay in between. CDR3 length equals 14 residues. CDR3 region: CASSLATGTGPQYF. The CDR3 DNA follows: TGTGCCAGCAGCTTAGCCACCGGGACCGGCCCCCAGTACTTC.

The chain uses TRBV20-1 and TRBJ2-7; D possibly corresponds to TRBD1 (6 bases). The germline gives CDR1 DFQATT, CDR2 SNEGSKA (reference sequence). The CDR3 contains 15 residues. V lost 2 bases and J 0 bases, leaving 14 bases between the germline ends. CDR3 DNA: TGCAGTGCTAGAATCCCCTACAGGGACTCCTACGAGCAGTACGTC. This sequence encodes CSARIPYRDSYEQYV.

This clonotype was seen ten or more times. This chain uses TRBV24-1 with TRBJ2-1, with TRBD1 identical over 9 bases. V lost 4 bases and J lost 7; bases outside the gene matches: 7. The CDR3 has 15 amino acids. Germline V gene lookup returns CDR1 KGHDR and CDR2 SFDVKD. The DNA of the CDR3 is TGTGCCACCAGTGACCCGGGACAGGGAAGGAATGAGCAGTTCTTC. Amino acid sequence: CATSDPGQGRNEQFF.

Only a few counts were recorded for this clonotype. V usage is TRBV12-3 or TRBV12-4 and J usage is TRBJ1-1; D is unresolved. This CDR3 comprises 13 residues. Trimming pared 5 bases from V and 5 bases from J, leaving 12 bases between. CDR3 residues: CASSADTGTEAFF. Here the CDR3 DNA reads TGTGCCAGCAGTGCCGACACTGGTACTGAAGCTTTCTTT.

CDR3 sequence: CAITSQGNTEAFF. In nucleotides, the CDR3 is TGTGCCATCACATCCCAGGGGAACACTGAAGCTTTCTTT. The chain uses TRBV10-3 and TRBJ1-1; a possible D gene is TRBD1 (5 bases). The germline CDR1 and CDR2 sequences are ENHRY and SYGVKD. V lost 7 bases to trimming and J lost 1 base, with 10 bases between them. CDR3 length: 13 residues.

The chain is built from TRBV2 and TRBJ2-7; 7 nucleotides line up with TRBD1. CDR1 SNHLY and CDR2 FYNNEI come from the germline V gene. The CDR3 sequence is 15 residues long. Unmatched junction bases numbered 9, after V lost 5 bases and J lost 2 bases. CDR3 coding DNA: TGTGCCAGCAGTACCGGACAGGCCAAACCCTACGAGCAGTACTTC. This encodes CASSTGQAKPYEQYF.

Many counts were recorded for this clonotype. The chain combines TRBV7-8 with TRBJ2-3; D gene unclear. CDR1 and CDR2 from the germline V gene are SGHVS and FQNEAQ. This CDR3 region has 13 residues. V was clipped by 4 bases and J by 1 base, with 6 bases between them. CDR3 sequence (DNA): TGTGCCAGCAGCTGGGCAGGCACAGATACGCAGTATTTT. Translation: CASSWAGTDTQYF.

This clonotype came up a few times. The rearrangement uses TRBV5-1 and TRBJ2-2; TRBD1 aligns across 9 bases. Germline V gene sequence: CDR1 SGHRS, CDR2 YFSETQ. J lost 4 bases, V lost 4 bases, and 8 bases had no gene match. The CDR3 contains 16 residues. CDR3 bases: TGCGCCAGCAGCGGGACCGGGACAGGGCCCACCGGGGAGCTGTTTTTT. Amino acid sequence: CASSGTGTGPTGELFF.

This clonotype was seen a handful of times. This chain connects TRBV7-8 to TRBJ2-7, with 11 nucleotides matching TRBD2. The CDR3 length is 17 residues. Germline-derived CDR1 and CDR2 are SGHVS and FQNEAQ. Losses at the gene ends were 5 bases for V and 5 bases for J; bases not matched to a gene: 14. The DNA of the CDR3 is TGTGCCAGCAGCCCCTCGACTAGCGGGGTTTCGACTAACGAGCAGTACTTC. Translating gives CASSPSTSGVSTNEQYF. The complete variable domain, with remaining parts taken from reference TRBV7-8 and TRBJ2-7, reads GAGVSQSPRYKVAKRGQDVALRCDPISGHVSLFWYQQALGQGPEFLTYFQNEAQLDKSGLPSDRFFAERPEGSVSTLKIQRTQQEDSAVYLCASSPSTSGVSTNEQYFGPGTRLTVT.

The rearrangement links TRBV2 to TRBJ2-2, with D perhaps TRBD2 (5 bases). With 5 bases removed from V and 5 bases from J, the gap between germline ends came to 12 bases. This CDR3 contains 14 residues. CDR1 is SNHLY, CDR2 FYNNEI, per germline. CDR3 sequence reads: CASSSRGRTGELFF. CDR3 bases: TGTGCCAGCAGTTCCCGGGGAAGGACCGGGGAGCTGTTTTTT.

The genes are TRBV25-1 and TRBJ2-5; the match to TRBD2 covers 8 bases. The junction had 21 bases not matched to a gene; V was cut back by 5 bases and J by 4 bases. Germline CDR1 reads MGHDK; CDR2 reads SYGVNS. There are 19 residues in the CDR3. CDR3 sequence reads: CASSPIGGVSGGPGETQYF. In nucleotides, the CDR3 is TGTGCCAGCAGTCCCATAGGAGGCGTAAGCGGGGGACCCGGAGAGACCCAGTACTTC.

This clonotype was detected many times. The J gene is TRBJ2-7, the V gene TRBV7-9; D might be TRBD2 (6 bases). Germline V lookup: CDR1 SEHNR, CDR2 FQNEAQ (reference sequence). Trimming pared 4 bases from V and 3 bases from J, leaving 19 bases between. This CDR3 has 16 amino acids. The CDR3 sequence: CASSWRDQGGSYEQYF. DNA for the CDR3: TGTGCCAGCAGCTGGAGAGATCAGGGAGGAAGCTACGAGCAGTACTTC.

This clonotype has more than one count but fewer than ten. V gene TRBV6-5 combines with J gene TRBJ1-4, with TRBD1 matching over 8 bases. V shed 6 bases, J shed 5 bases, and the junction held 2 bases outside the gene matches. The CDR3 loop spans 13 amino acids. CDR1 MNHEY and CDR2 SVGAGI come from the germline V gene. The CDR3 spells CASSRDRNEKLFF. The CDR3 nucleotides are TGTGCCAGCAGCAGGGACAGGAATGAAAAACTGTTTTTT.

A few counts support this clonotype. CDR3 nucleotides: TGTGCCAGCAGCGCGACAGGGGAGCTCCTCTATGAGCAGTTCTTC. Protein sequence: CASSATGELLYEQFF. This sequence joins TRBV9 and TRBJ2-1; 8 bases are a match to TRBD1. This CDR3 is built from 15 residues. Trimming took 3 bases from V and 8 from J; bases not matched to a gene: 10. CDR1 is SGDLS, CDR2 YYNGEE, per germline.

Here the CDR3 DNA reads TGTGCCAGCAGCCATAGCGGCACAGATACGCAGTATTTT. Residues: CASSHSGTDTQYF. V and J are TRBV7-3 and TRBJ2-3; TRBD2 is a possible D gene (5 bases). The V and J ends lost 5 bases and 1 base respectively, with 7 bases between them. The germline gives CDR1 SGHTA, CDR2 FQGTGA. The CDR3 has 13 residues.